Listed here is a single T cell receptor beta chain. What it recognizes is unknown. Other DNA sequences of this sample code for an identical CDR3. The data stem from a study of shared clonotypes between healthy human individuals. V shed 1 base and J 4 bases; nucleotides not matched to a gene: 3. The CDR3 runs to 14 residues. CDR1 and CDR2 from the germline V gene are MNHEY and SMNVEV (reference sequence). The study drew all its donors from Caucasian adults living in Nashville, Tennessee. Points from the study as a whole: Among donors, the sharing of clonotypes was expected to be influenced by sequencing depth.

The method was immunoSEQ multiplex PCR; TCRdb's version includes in-frame clones alone and lacks a portion of them. The table shows 450,000 to 500,000 clones, with around 85% occurring only once. The chain carries TRBV27 and TRBJ1-1, with 7 bases identical to TRBD1. The TCR originated in a middle-aged woman in good health. Some clones in this sample may be carry-over from other donors' samples. The specimen sequenced was PBMCs. The CDR3 here is CASSLYRGGTEAFF. Written as DNA, the CDR3 is TGTGCCAGCAGTTTATACAGGGGAGGCACTGAAGCTTTCTTT.